This note documents a single TCR beta chain sequence. Only in-frame clones appear in the TCRdb table, and some are missing; sequencing was by immunoSEQ multiplex PCR. This table holds about 95,000 clones, around 86% found once. As for time point: pretreatment peripheral blood. Patient sample counts ranged from 1 to 8, pretreatment and on-treatment. This specimen belongs to a study of PD-L1 blockade in urothelial cancer. The source material was PBMCs, sampled around atezolizumab (anti-PD-L1) treatment. The TCR originated in a man between 60 and 75 years old with urothelial cancer.

In DNA, the CDR3 is TGCGCCAGCAGACCGACAGCGACTGGCACAGATACGCAGTATTTT. Protein product: CASRPTATGTDTQYF. The V and J genes are TRBV5-1 and TRBJ2-3, with D possibly matching TRBD1 (5 bases). In germline, CDR1 is SGHRS, CDR2 YFSETQ. V lost 5 bases, J lost 1 base, and 14 bases lay in between. CDR3 length: 15 amino acids.